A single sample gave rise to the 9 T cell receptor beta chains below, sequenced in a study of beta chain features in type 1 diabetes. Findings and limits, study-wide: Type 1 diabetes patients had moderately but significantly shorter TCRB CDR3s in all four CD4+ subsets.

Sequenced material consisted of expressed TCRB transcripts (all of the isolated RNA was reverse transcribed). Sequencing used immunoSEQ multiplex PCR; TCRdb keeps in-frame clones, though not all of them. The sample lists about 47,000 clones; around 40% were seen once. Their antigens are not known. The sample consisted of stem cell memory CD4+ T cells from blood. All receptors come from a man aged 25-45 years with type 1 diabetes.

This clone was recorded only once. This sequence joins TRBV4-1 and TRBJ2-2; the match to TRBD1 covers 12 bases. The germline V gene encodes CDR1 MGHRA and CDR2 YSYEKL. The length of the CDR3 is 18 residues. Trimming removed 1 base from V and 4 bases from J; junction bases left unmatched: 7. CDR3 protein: CASSQGPGQGAGTGELFF. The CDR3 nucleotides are TGCGCCAGCAGCCAAGGACCGGGACAGGGGGCTGGCACCGGGGAGCTGTTTTTT.

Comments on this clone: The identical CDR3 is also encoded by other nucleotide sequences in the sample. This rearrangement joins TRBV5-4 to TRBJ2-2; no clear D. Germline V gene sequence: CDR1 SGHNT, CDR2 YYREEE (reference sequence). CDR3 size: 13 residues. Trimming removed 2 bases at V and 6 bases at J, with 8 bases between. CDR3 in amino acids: CASSLGRSGELFF. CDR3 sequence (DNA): TGTGCCAGCAGCTTAGGCAGGTCCGGGGAGCTGTTTTTT. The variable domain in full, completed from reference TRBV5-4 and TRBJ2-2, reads ETGVTQSPTHLIKTRGQQVTLRCSSQSGHNTVSWYQQALGQGPQFIFQYYREEENGRGNFPPRFSGLQFPNYSSELNVNALELDDSALYLCASSLGRSGELFFGEGSRLTVL.

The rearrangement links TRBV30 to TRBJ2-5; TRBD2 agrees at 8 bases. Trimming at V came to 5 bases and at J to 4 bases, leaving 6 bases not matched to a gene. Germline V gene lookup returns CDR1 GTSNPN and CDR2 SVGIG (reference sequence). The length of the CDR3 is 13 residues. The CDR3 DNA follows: TGTGCCTGGGGCGCGGGAGGCCCAGAGACCCAGTACTTC. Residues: CAWGAGGPETQYF.

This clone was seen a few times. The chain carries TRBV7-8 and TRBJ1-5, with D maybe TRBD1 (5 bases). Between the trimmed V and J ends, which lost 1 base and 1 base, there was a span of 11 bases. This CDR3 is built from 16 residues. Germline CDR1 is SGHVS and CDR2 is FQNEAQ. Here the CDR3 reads CASSLVPAGSNQPQHF. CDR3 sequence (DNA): TGTGCCAGCAGCTTAGTTCCCGCAGGGAGCAATCAGCCCCAGCATTTT.

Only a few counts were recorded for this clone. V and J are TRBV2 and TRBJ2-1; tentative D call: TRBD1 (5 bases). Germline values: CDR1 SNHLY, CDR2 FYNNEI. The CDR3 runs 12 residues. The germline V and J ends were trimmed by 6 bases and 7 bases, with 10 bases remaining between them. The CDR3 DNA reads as TGTGCCAGCAGACCAGGGTCAAATGAGCAGTTCTTC. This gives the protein CASRPGSNEQFF. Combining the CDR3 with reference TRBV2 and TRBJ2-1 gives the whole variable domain EPEVTQTPSHQVTQMGQEVILRCVPISNHLYFYWYRQILGQKVEFLVSFYNNEISEKSEIFDDQFSVERPDGSNFTLKIRSTKLEDSAMYFCASRPGSNEQFFGPGTRLTVL.

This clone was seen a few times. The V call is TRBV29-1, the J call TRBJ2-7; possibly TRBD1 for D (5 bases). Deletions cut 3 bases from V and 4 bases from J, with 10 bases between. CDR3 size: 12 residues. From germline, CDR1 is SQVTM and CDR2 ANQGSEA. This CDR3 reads CSVDQGGYEQYF. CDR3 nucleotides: TGCAGCGTTGACCAGGGTGGATACGAGCAGTACTTC.

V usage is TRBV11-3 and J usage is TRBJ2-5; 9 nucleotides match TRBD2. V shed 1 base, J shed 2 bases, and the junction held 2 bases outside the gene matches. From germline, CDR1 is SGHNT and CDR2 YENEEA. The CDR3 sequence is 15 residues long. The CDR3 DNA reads TGTGCCAGCAGCTTAGGCGGGAGGGCACAAGAGACCCAGTACTTC. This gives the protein CASSLGGRAQETQYF.

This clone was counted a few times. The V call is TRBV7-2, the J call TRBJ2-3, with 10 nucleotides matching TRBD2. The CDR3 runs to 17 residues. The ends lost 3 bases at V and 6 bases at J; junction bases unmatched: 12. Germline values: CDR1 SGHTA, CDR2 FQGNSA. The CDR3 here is CASSFYIAGGPPDTQYF. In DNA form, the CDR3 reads TGTGCCAGCAGCTTCTACATAGCGGGAGGCCCTCCCGATACGCAGTATTTT.

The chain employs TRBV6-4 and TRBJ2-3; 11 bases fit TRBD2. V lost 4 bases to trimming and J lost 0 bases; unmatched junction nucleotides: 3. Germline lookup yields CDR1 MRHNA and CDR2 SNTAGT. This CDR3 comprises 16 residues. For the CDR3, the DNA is TGTGCCAGCAGTGGAATAGCGGGAGGGAGCACAGATACGCAGTATTTT. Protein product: CASSGIAGGSTDTQYF.